This T cell receptor (beta chain) was profiled in a study of T cells in localized non-small cell lung cancer. As for this clone: Antigen specificity is unknown.

The assay was immunoSEQ multiplex PCR, and TCRdb's table has in-frame clones only and misses some. Altogether more than 30,000 clones are present, roughly 87% being singletons, with the ten largest covering roughly 4%. Study conclusions and caveats: Because only a single region of the tumor was sequenced, heterogeneity remains possible. For the top 100 tumor clones, a median about 57 also appeared in adjacent lung. There was higher T cell clonality in uninvolved adjacent lung than in tumor, and it was highest there.

CDR1 and CDR2 (germline): SGHVS, FNYEAQ. The CDR3 is 14 residues long. After removal of 5 bases from V and 5 bases from J, the junction contained 7 bases not matched to a gene. The source of this sequence is a woman aged 35 to 75 with stage III lung adenocarcinoma. The specimen was peripheral blood mononuclear cells, collected before any cancer treatment. The chain employs TRBV7-6 and TRBJ2-3; 7 bases fit TRBD2. The chain's CDR3 is CASSQTSNGDTQYF. CDR3 sequence (DNA): TGTGCCAGCAGCCAGACTAGCAACGGAGATACGCAGTATTTT.